This TCR beta chain emerged from a study of blood T cell repertoires in COVID-19. Across the whole study: Sample material is recorded as cDNA or gDNA derived from T cells, B-cell-depleted T cells, or PBMCs.

Generated by immunoSEQ multiplex PCR, the TCRdb table keeps only in-frame clones and is missing some. Of about 97,000 clones in the sample, more than 75% are singletons; the top ten hold 15%. The CDR3 has 15 residues. The V gene's germline CDR1 is MGHRA and CDR2 YSYEKL. J was trimmed by 2 bases and V by 3 bases; bases with no gene match: 4. The genes are TRBV4-1 and TRBJ1-2; TRBD1 matches at 9 bases. The clonotype originates from a human donor in a cohort sampled during active COVID-19. Sequencing was performed on peripheral blood. The DNA for the CDR3 is TGCGCCAGCAGCCAGGGGACAGGGAAAAACTATGGCTACACCTTC. As protein: CASSQGTGKNYGYTF.